What follows are 17 T cell receptor beta chains derived from one specimen sequenced in a study of regulatory T cells in long-lasting Graves disease. Building of the TCR beta libraries involved iRepertoire HTBI primers and Arm-PCR of CDR3 regions. TCRdb reanalysed the multiplex PCR reads using MiXCR and keeps one entry per CDR3 protein. The sample has about 610,000 distinct CDR3 sequences, roughly a sixth seen once. Regarding time point: newly diagnosed GD, antithyroid drugs for less than 3 months. Researchers made the TCR library from RNA that was extracted from PBMCs. These same data were also listed under a study on T cells in Graves' hyperthyroidism and ophthalmopathy.

The sequenced sample was peripheral blood mononuclear cells (PBMCs), obtained at new diagnosis, from a patient treated with antithyroid drugs. These TCRs come from a man younger than 35 with Graves disease.

This clonotype was picked up many times. The chain links TRBV3-1 to TRBJ2-1; maybe TRBD2 (5 bases). Germline CDR1 LGHDT, CDR2 YNNKEL (reference sequence). V lost 1 base and J lost 6, with 10 bases in between. This CDR3 is 14 amino acids long. For the CDR3, the DNA is TGTGCCAGCAGCCAAGCAGCTCGGGGCAATGAGCAGTTCTTC. This sequence encodes CASSQAARGNEQFF.

This clonotype was seen at least ten times. V gene TRBV7-9 combines with J gene TRBJ2-1, with 8 bases matching TRBD1. Germline V CDR1 and CDR2: SEHNR, FQNEAQ (reference sequence). The CDR3 loop spans 18 amino acids. J lost 7 bases, V lost 5 bases, and 19 bases had no gene match. Here the CDR3 DNA reads TGTGCCAGCAGCCCGATCCTCACCGGGACAGGAGGGATTAATGAGCAGTTCTTC. It codes for CASSPILTGTGGINEQFF.

This clonotype came up a few times. J is TRBJ2-7 and V is TRBV27, with 8 bases fitting TRBD2. The CDR3 spans 15 residues. Per germline, CDR1 MNHEY and CDR2 SMNVEV (reference sequence). J gave up 4 bases and V 6 bases, and 11 bases lay outside the gene matches. CDR3 sequence reads: CASSQEEVAGYEQYF. CDR3 bases: TGTGCCAGCAGCCAAGAGGAGGTAGCGGGGTACGAGCAGTACTTC.

This clonotype showed up many times. The rearrangement uses TRBV20-1 and TRBJ2-1; the D is unclear. This CDR3 region has 14 residues. The V end lost 2 bases, the J end lost 4 bases, and 12 bases lay between the germline ends. Germline V gene sequence: CDR1 DFQATT, CDR2 SNEGSKA (reference sequence). The chain's CDR3 is CSARNPRFYNEQFF. DNA for the CDR3: TGCAGTGCTAGAAACCCTAGGTTTTACAATGAGCAGTTCTTC.

In this sample, this clonotype turned up many times. This sequence joins TRBV10-3 and TRBJ1-1; 8 bases fit TRBD1. Germline V CDR1 and CDR2: ENHRY, SYGVKD. V gave up 6 bases and J gave up 7 bases; unmatched junction bases: 13. The CDR3 totals 15 residues. The CDR3, as DNA: TGTGCCATCAGAGAGGCCGGGACAGGCAAAAATGAAGCTTTCTTT. Its translation: CAIREAGTGKNEAFF.

As for this clonotype: It may be a read error: a sequence one base away is much more abundant. The rearrangement joins TRBV20-1 to TRBJ1-1, with 11 bases identical to TRBD1. This CDR3 contains 14 residues. Germline lookup yields CDR1 DFQATT and CDR2 SNEGSKA (reference sequence). With V trimmed by 8 bases and J by 4 bases, 9 bases remained unmatched. CDR3 protein: CSSHSGTGGTEAFF. CDR3 nucleotide sequence: TGCAGTTCTCACTCCGGGACAGGGGGCACTGAAGCTTTCTTT.

J is TRBJ2-7 and V is TRBV9; D possibly corresponds to TRBD2 (6 bases). V lost 0 bases to trimming and J lost 2 bases, with 9 bases between them. From germline, CDR1 is SGDLS and CDR2 YYNGEE. This CDR3 is built from 14 residues. Here the CDR3 DNA reads TGTGCCAGCAGCGTAGACGGGGGAACCTACGAGCAGTACTTC. Its protein is CASSVDGGTYEQYF. The whole variable domain, remainder taken from reference TRBV9 and TRBJ2-7, is DSGVTQTPKHLITATGQRVTLRCSPRSGDLSVYWYQQSLDQGLQFLIQYYNGEERAKGNILERFSAQQFPDLHSELNLSSLELGDSALYFCASSVDGGTYEQYFGPGTRLTVT.

This clonotype was seen repeatedly, ten times or more. This chain joins TRBV3-1 and TRBJ2-7; TRBD1 matches at 10 bases. In germline, CDR1 is LGHDT, CDR2 YNNKEL (reference sequence). The CDR3 sequence is 15 residues long. J lost 3 bases, V lost 6 bases, and 8 bases had no gene match. This chain's CDR3 is CASSPQWDRGYEQYF. In nucleotides, the CDR3 is TGTGCCAGCAGTCCACAATGGGACAGGGGCTACGAGCAGTACTTC.

The table lists this clonotype with many counts. The CDR3 spells CASSSLAGGYNEQFF. The CDR3 DNA sequence: TGTGCCAGCAGTTCTCTAGCGGGAGGTTACAATGAGCAGTTCTTC. The genes are TRBV7-3 and TRBJ2-1, with TRBD2 matching over 11 bases. Germline V lookup: CDR1 SGHTA, CDR2 FQGTGA. J gave up 4 bases and V 6 bases, and 5 bases lay outside the gene matches. The CDR3 contains 15 residues.

The table lists this clonotype with many counts. This chain links TRBV5-8 with TRBJ1-5; 10 bases align to TRBD1. Germline trimming cut 2 bases from V and 4 bases from J; bases unmatched to any gene: 3. Germline lookup yields CDR1 SGHTS and CDR2 YDEGEE. This CDR3 region has 15 residues. CDR3 protein: CASSFRDRGNQPQHF. The DNA for the CDR3 is TGTGCCAGCAGCTTTCGGGACAGGGGAAATCAGCCCCAGCATTTT.

This clonotype was detected many times. The V and J genes are TRBV7-9 and TRBJ2-7, with D perhaps TRBD1 (5 bases). This CDR3 has 16 amino acids. Trimming cost V 3 bases and J 2 bases, with 17 bases left between them. CDR1 SEHNR and CDR2 FQNEAQ come from the germline V gene (reference sequence). In nucleotides, the CDR3 is TGTGCCAGCAGCTTTATCGGCCAAGGGGTCCCCTACGAGCAGTACTTC. Translated, it gives CASSFIGQGVPYEQYF.

This clonotype was recorded a few times. The gene calls are TRBV20-1 and TRBJ2-4, with D possibly TRBD1 on 5 matching bases. V was pared by 3 bases and J by 6 bases, with 27 bases between. CDR1 is DFQATT, CDR2 SNEGSKA, per germline (reference sequence). There are 18 residues in the CDR3. The CDR3 coding sequence is TGCAGTGCTAGGACAGCTAACCCCCACCTTAGCCATGGAAACATTCAGTACTTC. Translated, it gives CSARTANPHLSHGNIQYF.

This clonotype appeared a few times. The chain employs TRBV20-1 and TRBJ1-2, with TRBD1 matching 10 bases. The junction had 13 bases not matched to a gene; V was cut back by 5 bases and J by 7 bases. The CDR3 runs 15 residues. The germline CDR1 and CDR2 sequences are DFQATT and SNEGSKA (reference sequence). The CDR3 DNA is TGCAGTGCTTACCCGGGACAGGGGTTAGCCGCTGGCTACACCTTC. This gives the protein CSAYPGQGLAAGYTF.

This chain links TRBV5-1 with TRBJ2-5, with a possible D match to TRBD1 (6 bases). The CDR3 length is 14 residues. V lost 2 bases and J lost 5, with 13 bases in between. CDR1 is SGHRS and CDR2 is YFSETQ in the germline V gene. In DNA form, the CDR3 reads TGCGCCAGCAGCTTATCGCAGGGGCAGGAGACCCAGTACTTC. Amino acids: CASSLSQGQETQYF.

In its sample, this clonotype was seen many times. V is TRBV7-2 and J is TRBJ2-7; D might be TRBD1 (6 bases). The V end was cut by 3 bases, the J end by 3 bases, with 12 bases between. CDR3 length: 14 amino acids. Germline CDR1 is SGHTA and CDR2 is FQGNSA. The CDR3 bases are TGTGCCAGCAGCTTTACTTTACAGGGCTACGAGCAGTACTTC. Its protein product is CASSFTLQGYEQYF.

This clonotype was detected ten times or more. V usage is TRBV28 and J usage is TRBJ2-3; TRBD2 aligns across 7 bases. The J call may not be correct, given that the DNA end is closer to TRBJ2-1. Per germline, CDR1 MDHEN and CDR2 SYDVKM. The CDR3 consists of 16 residues. The CDR3 nucleotides are TGTGCCAGCAGTACCAAGACGGGGGGACGAGGGATGGGGCAGTTCTTC. It yields the protein CASSTKTGGRGMGQFF.

V gene TRBV3-1 combines with J gene TRBJ2-7; TRBD1 matches at 8 bases. Germline lookup yields CDR1 LGHDT and CDR2 YNNKEL (reference sequence). The CDR3 runs 18 residues. Losses at the gene ends were 1 base for V and 4 bases for J; bases not matched to a gene: 15. The CDR3 region is CASSQAGGGAGGLYEQYF. In DNA, the CDR3 is TGTGCCAGCAGCCAAGCAGGGGGCGGGGCAGGGGGCCTTTACGAGCAGTACTTC.